The entry below gives a single TCR beta chain sequence along with its context. The CDR3 loop spans 17 amino acids. V trimming: 5 bases; J trimming: 3 bases; junction bases outside the gene matches: 14. The germline CDR1 and CDR2 sequences are MNHEY and SMNVEV (reference sequence). These data belong to a study of blood T cell repertoires in COVID-19. Whole-study context: The origin of the acute and convalescent COVID-19 samples was the United States, Italy and Spain. In each case, the material was cDNA or gDNA derived from T cells, B-cell-depleted T cells, or PBMCs.

Per the study methods: Estimation of nucleated cell counts was performed using reference gene primer amplification. The method was immunoSEQ multiplex PCR; TCRdb's version includes in-frame clones alone and lacks a portion of them. The D gene and trimming were derived from the DNA, and the V and J assignments and clone size from that table. In the table there are some 170,000 clones, around 80% of which are singletons. The receptor comes from an elderly woman with acute or convalescent COVID-19. Sequenced sample: peripheral blood. The chain has TRBV27 and TRBJ2-3; 7 bases match TRBD2. The CDR3 spells CASSLLLGLGGTDTQYF. As DNA, the CDR3 is TGTGCCAGCAGTCTGCTACTAGGATTGGGGGGGACAGATACGCAGTATTTT.